The text below deals with one TCR beta chain. In the original analysis: From reference gene primer amplification, estimates of nucleated cell counts were derived. The method was immunoSEQ multiplex PCR; TCRdb's version includes in-frame clones alone and lacks a portion of them. V and J calls and clone size are given by that table; D and trimming were obtained from the DNA. The sample includes over 60,000 clones, about 81% of them seen just once. The sample is drawn from a study of blood T cell repertoires in COVID-19. As for the study in general: Both acute and convalescent COVID-19 samples were obtained from the United States, Italy and Spain. In each case, the material was cDNA or gDNA derived from T cells, B-cell-depleted T cells, or PBMCs.

V was trimmed by 0 bases and J by 11 bases, leaving 8 bases between them. The CDR3 has 11 amino acids. CDR1 is SGHTS and CDR2 is YDEGEE in the germline V gene. The sequence was obtained from a human donor in a cohort sampled during active COVID-19. The gene calls are TRBV5-8 and TRBJ1-1; D unresolved. The sample comprised peripheral blood. The CDR3 sequence: CASSLDIRAFF. CDR3 bases: TGTGCCAGCAGCTTGGATATCAGGGCTTTCTTT. Filled out from reference TRBV5-8 and TRBJ1-1, the complete variable domain reads EAGVTQSPTHLIKTRGQQATLRCSPISGHTSVYWYQQALGLGLQFLLWYDEGEERNRGNFPPRFSGRQFPNYSSELNVNALELEDSALYLCASSLDIRAFFGQGTRLTVV.